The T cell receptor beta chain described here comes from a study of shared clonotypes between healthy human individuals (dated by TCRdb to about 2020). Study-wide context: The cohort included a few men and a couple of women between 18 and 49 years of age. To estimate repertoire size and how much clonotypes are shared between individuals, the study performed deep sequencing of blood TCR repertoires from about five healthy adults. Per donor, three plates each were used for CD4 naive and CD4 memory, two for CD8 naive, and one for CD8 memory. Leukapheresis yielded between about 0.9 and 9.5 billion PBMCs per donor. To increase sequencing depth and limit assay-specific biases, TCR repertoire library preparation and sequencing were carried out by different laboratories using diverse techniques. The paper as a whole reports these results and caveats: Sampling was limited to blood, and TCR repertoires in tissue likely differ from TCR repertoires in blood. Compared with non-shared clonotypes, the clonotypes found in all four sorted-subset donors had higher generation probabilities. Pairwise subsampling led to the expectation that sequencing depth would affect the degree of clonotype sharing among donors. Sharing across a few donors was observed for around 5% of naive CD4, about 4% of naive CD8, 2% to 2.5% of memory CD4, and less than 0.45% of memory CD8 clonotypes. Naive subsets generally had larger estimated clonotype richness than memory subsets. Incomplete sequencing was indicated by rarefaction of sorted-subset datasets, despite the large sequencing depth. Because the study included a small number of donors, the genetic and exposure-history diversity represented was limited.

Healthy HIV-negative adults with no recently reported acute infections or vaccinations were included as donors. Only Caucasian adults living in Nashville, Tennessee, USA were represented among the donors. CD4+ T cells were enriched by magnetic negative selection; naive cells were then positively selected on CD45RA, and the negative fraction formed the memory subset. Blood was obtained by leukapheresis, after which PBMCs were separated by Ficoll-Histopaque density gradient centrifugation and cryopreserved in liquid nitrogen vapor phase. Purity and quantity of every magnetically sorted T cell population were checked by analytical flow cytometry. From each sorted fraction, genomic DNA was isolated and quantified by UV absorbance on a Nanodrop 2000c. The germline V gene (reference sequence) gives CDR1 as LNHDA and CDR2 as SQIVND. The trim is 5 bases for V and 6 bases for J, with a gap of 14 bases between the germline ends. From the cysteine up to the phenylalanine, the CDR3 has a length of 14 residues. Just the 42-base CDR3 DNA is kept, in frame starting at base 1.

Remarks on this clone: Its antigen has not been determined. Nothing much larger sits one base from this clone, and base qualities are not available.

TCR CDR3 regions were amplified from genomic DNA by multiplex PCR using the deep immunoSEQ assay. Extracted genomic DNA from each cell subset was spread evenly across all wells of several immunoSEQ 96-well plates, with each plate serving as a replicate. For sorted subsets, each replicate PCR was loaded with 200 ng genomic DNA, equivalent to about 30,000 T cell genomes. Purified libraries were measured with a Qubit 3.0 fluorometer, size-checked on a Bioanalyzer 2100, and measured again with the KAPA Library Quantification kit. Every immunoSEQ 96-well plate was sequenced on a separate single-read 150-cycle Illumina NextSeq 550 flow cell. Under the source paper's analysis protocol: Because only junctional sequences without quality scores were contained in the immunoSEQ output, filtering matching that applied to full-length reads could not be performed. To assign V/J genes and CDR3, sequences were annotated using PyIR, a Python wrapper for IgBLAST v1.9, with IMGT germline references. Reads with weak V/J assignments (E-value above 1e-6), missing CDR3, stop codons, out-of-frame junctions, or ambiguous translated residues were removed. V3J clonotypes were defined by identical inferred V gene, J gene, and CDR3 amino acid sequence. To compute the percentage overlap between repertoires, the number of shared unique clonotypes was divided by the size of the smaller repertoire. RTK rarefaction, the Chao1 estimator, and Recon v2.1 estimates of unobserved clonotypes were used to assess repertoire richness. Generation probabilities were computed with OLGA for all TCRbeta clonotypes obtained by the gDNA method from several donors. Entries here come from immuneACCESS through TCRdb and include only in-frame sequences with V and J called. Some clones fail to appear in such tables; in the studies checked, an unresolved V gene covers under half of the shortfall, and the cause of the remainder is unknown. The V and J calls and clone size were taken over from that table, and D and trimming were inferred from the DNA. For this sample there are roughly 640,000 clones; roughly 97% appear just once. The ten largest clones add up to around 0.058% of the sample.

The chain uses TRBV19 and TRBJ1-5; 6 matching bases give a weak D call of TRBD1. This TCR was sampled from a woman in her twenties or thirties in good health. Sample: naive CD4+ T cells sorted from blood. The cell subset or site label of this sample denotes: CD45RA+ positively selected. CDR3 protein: CASSWVRGSQPQHF. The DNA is TGTGCCAGTAGTTGGGTCAGGGGCAGTCAGCCCCAGCATTTT.